This entry lists 3 T cell receptor beta chains sequenced from one sample in a study of vaccination and CD4 T cells after COVID-19. An Oncomine TCR Beta short-read assay was used to sequence the DNA from cultured CD4+ T cells. TCRdb re-derived calls from the PCR reads in MiXCR, one entry per CDR3 protein. The top ten hold over 15% of the sample, which has over 11,000 distinct CDR3 sequences, 20% to 30% seen once. Antigen specificity for these receptors is unknown. Stated treatment: roughly nine-day PBMC culture with coronavirus spike peptide pools or control peptides (ViraFEST assay). The source material was CD4+ T cells from blood, cultured in vitro, sampled after SARS-CoV-2 vaccination. These receptors all come from a human donor who had recovered from COVID-19.

This rearrangement joins TRBV28 to TRBJ1-1; no clear D gene. V shed 1 base and J shed 1 base, with 7 bases lying between them. This CDR3 has 14 amino acids. Germline V gives CDR1 MDHEN, CDR2 SYDVKM. As DNA, the CDR3 is TGTGCCAGCAGTTTATACCTTCAGAACACTGAAGCTTTCTTT. This codes for CASSLYLQNTEAFF.

Only a few counts were recorded for this clonotype. The chain links TRBV28 to TRBJ2-5, with D possibly being TRBD2 (5 bases). V was shortened by 6 bases and J by 5 bases, with 19 bases between the two germline ends. The CDR3 length is 15 residues. Germline-derived CDR1 and CDR2 are MDHEN and SYDVKM. The CDR3 here is CASSPRLGGYETQYF. CDR3 coding DNA: TGTGCCAGCAGCCCTCGGCTAGGAGGATATGAGACCCAGTACTTC. Together with reference TRBV28 and TRBJ2-5, the CDR3 gives the full variable domain: DVKVTQSSRYLVKRTGEKVFLECVQDMDHENMFWYRQDPGLGLRLIYFSYDVKMKEKGDIPEGYSVSREKKERFSLILESASTNQTSMYLCASSPRLGGYETQYFGPGTRLLVL.

The chain joins TRBV25-1 to TRBJ1-2, with D perhaps matching TRBD1 (6 bases). CDR3 length: 15 amino acids. Trimming shortened V by 1 base and J by 8 bases, and 17 bases separated the two germline ends. Germline V gene data show CDR1 as MGHDK and CDR2 as SYGVNS. CDR3 protein: CASSELDRPGEGYTF. In DNA, the CDR3 is TGTGCCAGCAGTGAATTGGACAGACCGGGGGAAGGCTACACCTTC.